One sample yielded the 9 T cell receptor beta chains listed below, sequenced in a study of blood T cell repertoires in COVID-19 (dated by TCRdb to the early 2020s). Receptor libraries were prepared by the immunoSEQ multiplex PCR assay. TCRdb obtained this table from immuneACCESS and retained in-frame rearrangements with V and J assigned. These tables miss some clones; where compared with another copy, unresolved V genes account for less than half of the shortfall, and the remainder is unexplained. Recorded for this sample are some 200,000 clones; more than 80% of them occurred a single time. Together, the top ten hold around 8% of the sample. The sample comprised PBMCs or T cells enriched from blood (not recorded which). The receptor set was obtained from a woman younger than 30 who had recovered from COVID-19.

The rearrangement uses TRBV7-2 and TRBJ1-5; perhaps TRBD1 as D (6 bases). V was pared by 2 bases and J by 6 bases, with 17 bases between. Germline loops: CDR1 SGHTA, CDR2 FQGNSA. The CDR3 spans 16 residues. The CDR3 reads CASSLSGGRGGQPQHF. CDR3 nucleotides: TGTGCCAGCAGCTTAAGTGGGGGGCGCGGGGGTCAGCCCCAGCATTTT.

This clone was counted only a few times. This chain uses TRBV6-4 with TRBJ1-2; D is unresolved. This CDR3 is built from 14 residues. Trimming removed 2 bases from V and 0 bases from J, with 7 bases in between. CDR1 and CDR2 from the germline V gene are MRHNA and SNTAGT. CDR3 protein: CASSDGDSNYGYTF. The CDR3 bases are TGTGCCAGCAGTGACGGTGACTCTAACTATGGCTACACCTTC.

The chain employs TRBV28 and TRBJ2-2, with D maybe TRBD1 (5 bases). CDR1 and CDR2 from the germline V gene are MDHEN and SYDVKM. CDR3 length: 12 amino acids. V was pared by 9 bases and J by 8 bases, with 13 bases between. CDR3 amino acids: CASNSGRGELFF. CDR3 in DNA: TGTGCCAGTAATTCAGGGCGGGGGGAGCTGTTTTTT.

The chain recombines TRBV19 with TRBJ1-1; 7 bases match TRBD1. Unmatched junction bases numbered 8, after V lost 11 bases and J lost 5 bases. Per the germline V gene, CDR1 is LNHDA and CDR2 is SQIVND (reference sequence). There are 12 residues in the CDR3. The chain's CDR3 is CAARQGGTEAFF. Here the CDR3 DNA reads TGTGCCGCGAGACAGGGAGGTACTGAAGCTTTCTTT. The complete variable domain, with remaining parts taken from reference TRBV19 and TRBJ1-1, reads DGGITQSPKYLFRKEGQNVTLSCEQNLNHDAMYWYRQDPGQGLRLIYYSQIVNDFQKGDIAEGYSVSREKKESFPLTVTSAQKNPTAFYLCAARQGGTEAFFGQGTRLTVV.

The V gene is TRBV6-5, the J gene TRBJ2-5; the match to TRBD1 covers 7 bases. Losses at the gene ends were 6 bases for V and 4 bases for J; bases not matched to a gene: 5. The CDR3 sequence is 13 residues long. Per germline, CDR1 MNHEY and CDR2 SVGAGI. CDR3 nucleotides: TGTGCCAGCAGCTGGGACAGTCGAGAGACCCAGTACTTC. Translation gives CASSWDSRETQYF.

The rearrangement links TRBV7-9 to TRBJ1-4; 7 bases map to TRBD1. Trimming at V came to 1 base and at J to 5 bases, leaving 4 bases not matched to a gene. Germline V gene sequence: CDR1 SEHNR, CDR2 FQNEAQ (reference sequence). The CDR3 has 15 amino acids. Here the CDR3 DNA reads TGTGCCAGCAGCTTAGGACAGGGCCTCAATGAAAAACTGTTTTTT. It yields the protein CASSLGQGLNEKLFF.

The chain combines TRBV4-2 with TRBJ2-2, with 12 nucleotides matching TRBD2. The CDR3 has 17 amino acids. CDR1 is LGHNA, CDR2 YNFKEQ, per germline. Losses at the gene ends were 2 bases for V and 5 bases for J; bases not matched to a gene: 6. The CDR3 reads CASSQSPSGGATGELFF. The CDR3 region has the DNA TGTGCCAGCAGCCAATCCCCTAGCGGGGGGGCAACCGGGGAGCTGTTTTTT.

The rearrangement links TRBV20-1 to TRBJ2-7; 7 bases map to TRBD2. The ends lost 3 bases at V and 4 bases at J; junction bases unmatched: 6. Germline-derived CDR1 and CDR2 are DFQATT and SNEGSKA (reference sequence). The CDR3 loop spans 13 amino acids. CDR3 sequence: CSASQSGVYEQYF. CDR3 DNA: TGCAGTGCTAGTCAAAGCGGGGTGTACGAGCAGTACTTC.

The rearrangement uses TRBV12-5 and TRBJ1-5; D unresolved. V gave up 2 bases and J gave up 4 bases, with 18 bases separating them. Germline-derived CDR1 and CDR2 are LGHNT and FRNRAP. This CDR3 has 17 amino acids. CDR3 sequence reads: CASGLSWLSPGNQPQHF. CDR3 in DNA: TGTGCTAGTGGTTTGAGTTGGTTATCCCCGGGTAATCAGCCCCAGCATTTT. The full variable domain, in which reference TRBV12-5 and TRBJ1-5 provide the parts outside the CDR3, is DARVTQTPRHKVTEMGQEVTMRCQPILGHNTVFWYRQTMMQGLELLAYFRNRAPLDDSGMPKDRFSAEMPDATLATLKIQPSEPRDSAVYFCASGLSWLSPGNQPQHFGDGTRLSIL.